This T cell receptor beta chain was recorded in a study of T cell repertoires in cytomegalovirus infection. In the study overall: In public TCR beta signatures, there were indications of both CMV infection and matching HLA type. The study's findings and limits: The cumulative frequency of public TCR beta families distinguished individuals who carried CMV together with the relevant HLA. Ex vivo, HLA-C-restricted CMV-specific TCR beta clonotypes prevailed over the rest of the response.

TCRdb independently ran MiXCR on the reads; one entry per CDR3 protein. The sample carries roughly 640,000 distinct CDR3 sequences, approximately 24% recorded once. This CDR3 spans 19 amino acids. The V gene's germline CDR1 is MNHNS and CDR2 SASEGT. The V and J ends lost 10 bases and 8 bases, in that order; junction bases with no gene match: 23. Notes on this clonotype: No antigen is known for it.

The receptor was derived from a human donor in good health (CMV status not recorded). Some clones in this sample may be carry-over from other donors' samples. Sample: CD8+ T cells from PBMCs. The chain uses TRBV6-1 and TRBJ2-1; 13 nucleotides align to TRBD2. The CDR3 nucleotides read TGTGCCAACACCCTCACACGACTAGCGGGGGGTCCACGTTCGGATGAGCAGTTCTTC. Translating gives CANTLTRLAGGPRSDEQFF.